In this sample, the clone carrying this T cell receptor (beta chain) turned up a few times. Mismatch with germline at one junction end may stem from a read error. The data stem from a study of blood T cells in healthy people across ages. The CDR3 extends over 13 amino acids. A second PCR of roughly 7 to 11 cycles used a sample-barcoded 5' primer and a J-beta primer mix. TCRdb recomputed calls from the 5' RACE reads with MiXCR, one row per CDR3 protein. The table records approximately 810,000 distinct CDR3 sequences, 35% to 40% of them present only once. Specimen: blood. The V call is TRBV12-3 or TRBV12-4, the J call TRBJ2-5, with TRBD2 matching over 7 bases. The DNA matches TRBJ2-7 better at its end, which makes the J call doubtful. The TCR originated in a man between 18 and 35 years old in good health. The DNA of the CDR3 is TGTGCCAGCAGTGTAGCTCTAGCGGACGAGCAGTACTTC. It codes for CASSVALADEQYF.